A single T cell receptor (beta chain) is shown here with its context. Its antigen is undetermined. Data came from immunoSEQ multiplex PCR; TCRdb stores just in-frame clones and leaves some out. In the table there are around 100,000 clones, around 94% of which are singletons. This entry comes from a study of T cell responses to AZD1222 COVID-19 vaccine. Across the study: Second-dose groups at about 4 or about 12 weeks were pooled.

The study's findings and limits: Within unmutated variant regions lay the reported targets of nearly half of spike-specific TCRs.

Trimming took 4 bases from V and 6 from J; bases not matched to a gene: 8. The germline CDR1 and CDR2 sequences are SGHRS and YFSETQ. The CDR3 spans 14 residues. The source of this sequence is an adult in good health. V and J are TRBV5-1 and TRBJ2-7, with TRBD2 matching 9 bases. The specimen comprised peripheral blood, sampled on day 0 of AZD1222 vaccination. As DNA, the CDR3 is TGCGCCAGCAGCCTTGCGGGGGGGGAAGCCGAGCAGTACTTC. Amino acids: CASSLAGGEAEQYF.